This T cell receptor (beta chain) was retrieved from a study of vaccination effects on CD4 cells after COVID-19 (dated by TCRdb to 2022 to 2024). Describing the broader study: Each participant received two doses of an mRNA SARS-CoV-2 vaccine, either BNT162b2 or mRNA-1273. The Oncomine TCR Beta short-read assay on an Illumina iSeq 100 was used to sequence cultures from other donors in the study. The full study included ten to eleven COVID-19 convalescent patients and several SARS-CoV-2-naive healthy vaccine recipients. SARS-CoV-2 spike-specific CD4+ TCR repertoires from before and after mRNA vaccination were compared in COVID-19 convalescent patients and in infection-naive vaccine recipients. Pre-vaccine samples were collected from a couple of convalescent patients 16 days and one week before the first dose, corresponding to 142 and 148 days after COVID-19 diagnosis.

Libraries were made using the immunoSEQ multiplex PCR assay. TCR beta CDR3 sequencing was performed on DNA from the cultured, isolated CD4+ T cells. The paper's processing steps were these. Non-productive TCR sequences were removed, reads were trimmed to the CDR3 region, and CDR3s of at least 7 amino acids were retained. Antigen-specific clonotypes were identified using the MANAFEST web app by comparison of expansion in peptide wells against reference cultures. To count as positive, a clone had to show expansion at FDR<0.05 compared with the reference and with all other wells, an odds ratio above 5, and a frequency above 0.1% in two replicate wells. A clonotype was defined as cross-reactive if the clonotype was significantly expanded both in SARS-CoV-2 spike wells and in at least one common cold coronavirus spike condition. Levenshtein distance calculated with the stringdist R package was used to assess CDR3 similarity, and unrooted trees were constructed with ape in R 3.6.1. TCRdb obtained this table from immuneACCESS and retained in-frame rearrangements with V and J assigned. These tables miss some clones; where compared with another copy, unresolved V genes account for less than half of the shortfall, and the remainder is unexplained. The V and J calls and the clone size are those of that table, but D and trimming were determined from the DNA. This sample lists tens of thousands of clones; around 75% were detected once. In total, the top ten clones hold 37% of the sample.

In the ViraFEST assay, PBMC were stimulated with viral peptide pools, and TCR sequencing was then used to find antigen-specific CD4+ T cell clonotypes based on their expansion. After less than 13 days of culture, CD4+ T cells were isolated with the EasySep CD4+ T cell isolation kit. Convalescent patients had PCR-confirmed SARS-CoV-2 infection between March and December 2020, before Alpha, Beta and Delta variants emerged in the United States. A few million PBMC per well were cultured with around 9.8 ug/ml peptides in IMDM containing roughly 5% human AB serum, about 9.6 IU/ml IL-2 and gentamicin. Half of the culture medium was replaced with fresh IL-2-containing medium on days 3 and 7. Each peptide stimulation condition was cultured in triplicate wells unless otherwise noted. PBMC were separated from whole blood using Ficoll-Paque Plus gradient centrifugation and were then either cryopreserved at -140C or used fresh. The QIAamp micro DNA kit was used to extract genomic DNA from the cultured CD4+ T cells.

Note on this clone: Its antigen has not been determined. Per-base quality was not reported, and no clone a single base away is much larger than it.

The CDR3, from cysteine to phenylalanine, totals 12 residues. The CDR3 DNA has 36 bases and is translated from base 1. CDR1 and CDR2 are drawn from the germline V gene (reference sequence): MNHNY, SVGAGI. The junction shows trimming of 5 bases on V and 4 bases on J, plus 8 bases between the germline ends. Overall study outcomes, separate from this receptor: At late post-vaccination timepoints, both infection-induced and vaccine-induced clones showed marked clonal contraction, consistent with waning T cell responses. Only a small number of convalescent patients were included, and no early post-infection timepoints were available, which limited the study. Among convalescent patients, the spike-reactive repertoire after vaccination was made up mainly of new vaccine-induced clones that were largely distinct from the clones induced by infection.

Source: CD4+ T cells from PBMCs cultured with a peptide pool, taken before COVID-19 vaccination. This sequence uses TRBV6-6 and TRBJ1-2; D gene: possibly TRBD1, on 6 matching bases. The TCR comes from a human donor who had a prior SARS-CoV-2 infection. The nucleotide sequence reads TGTGCCAGCAGTCAGGGGCTCTATGGCTACACCTTC. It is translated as CASSQGLYGYTF.